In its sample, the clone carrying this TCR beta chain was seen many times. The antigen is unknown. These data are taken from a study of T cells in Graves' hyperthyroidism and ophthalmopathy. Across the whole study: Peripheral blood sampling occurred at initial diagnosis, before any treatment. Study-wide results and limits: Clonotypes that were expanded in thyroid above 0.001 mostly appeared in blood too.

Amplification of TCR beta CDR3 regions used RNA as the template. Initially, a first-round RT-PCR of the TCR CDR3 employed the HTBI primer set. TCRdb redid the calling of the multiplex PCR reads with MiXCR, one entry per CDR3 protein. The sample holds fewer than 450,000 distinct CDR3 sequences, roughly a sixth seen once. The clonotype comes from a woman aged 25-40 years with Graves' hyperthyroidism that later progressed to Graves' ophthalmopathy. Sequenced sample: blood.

The CDR3 loop is CASSLAGVGTEAFF. The DNA of the CDR3 is TGTGCCAGCAGCTTAGCGGGGGTCGGAACTGAAGCTTTCTTT. The chain has TRBV7-2 and TRBJ1-1; D perhaps matches TRBD1 (5 bases). V lost 0 bases and J lost 5, with 10 bases in between. The germline gives CDR1 SGHTA, CDR2 FQGNSA. This CDR3 has 14 residues.